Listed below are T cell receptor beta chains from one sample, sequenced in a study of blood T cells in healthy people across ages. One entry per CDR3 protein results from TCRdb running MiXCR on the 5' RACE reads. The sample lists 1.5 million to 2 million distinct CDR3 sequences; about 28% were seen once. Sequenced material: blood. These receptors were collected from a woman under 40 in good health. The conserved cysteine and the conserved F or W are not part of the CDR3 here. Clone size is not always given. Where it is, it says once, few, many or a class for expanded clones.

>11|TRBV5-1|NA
ASSGLLEETQF
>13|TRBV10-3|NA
AISNGQGGTGERF
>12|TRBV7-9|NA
ASASGTPPYEQY
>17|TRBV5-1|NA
ASSPAKDSGGALWETQY
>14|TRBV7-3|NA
ASSLTDVASTDTQY
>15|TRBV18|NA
ASSPLSRGGFQETQY
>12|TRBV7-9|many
ASSLTGGYNEQF
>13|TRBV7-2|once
ASCLAGVTYNEQF
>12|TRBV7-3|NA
ASSLARDDGGYT
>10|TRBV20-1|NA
SAARDGEKLF
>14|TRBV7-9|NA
ASSPPSSSGANVLT
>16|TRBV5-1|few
ASSLNPGGFSGANVLT
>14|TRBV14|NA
ASSPKQDRLNTEAF
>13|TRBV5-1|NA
ASRKGLAQSGELF
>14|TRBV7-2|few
ASSLGTSISPYEQY
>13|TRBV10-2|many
ASSDPGGAAKTQY
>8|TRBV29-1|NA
SMVHNEQY
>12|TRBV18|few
ASSPITGDTEAF
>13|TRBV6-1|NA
ASRDPVDLAYGYT
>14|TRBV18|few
ASSPGTAEGNTEAF
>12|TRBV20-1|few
SASQRGVGYEQY
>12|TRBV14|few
ASSPGPTSIGYT
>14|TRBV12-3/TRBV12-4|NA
ASSGVAGKGSVDLF
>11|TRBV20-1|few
SASLGVGYEQY
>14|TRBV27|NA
ASSFAGGPYSYEQY
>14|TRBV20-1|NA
SASGSGRAGYNEQF
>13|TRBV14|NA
ASSPSSGRAREQF
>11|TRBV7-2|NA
ASSSQLTDTQY
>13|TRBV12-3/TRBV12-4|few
ASRPGGQRDSPLH
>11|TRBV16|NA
ASARQGANEQY
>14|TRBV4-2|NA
ASSQDKAASTDTQY
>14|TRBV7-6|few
ASSLIVGGVGNEQF
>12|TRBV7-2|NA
ASSEGQLDTEAF
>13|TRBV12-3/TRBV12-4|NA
ASSRLQGVGYEQY
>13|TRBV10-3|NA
AIREASGRRSEQF
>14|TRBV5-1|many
ASSLNGPGRSYEQF
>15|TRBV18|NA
ACSPRTGVAGANVLT